Each of the 7 T cell receptor beta chains below was sequenced from the same sample in a study of control samples from healthy donors and cancer patients. Measured with immunoSEQ multiplex PCR; TCRdb has only the in-frame clones, and not every one. This table holds 78,000 or so clones, about 80% found once. The sample was blood. These receptors were taken from a man aged 45-65 years in good health.

The V and J genes are TRBV2 and TRBJ2-3; 9 positions agree with TRBD1. The trim removed 5 bases at V and 10 bases at J, leaving 4 bases unmatched. Germline V gives CDR1 SNHLY, CDR2 FYNNEI. The CDR3 is 12 amino acids. The DNA for the CDR3 is TGTGCCAGCAGTTCCGGGACAGGGTCGCAGTATTTT. Protein sequence: CASSSGTGSQYF.

The rearrangement joins TRBV7-2 to TRBJ2-7; TRBD1 matches at 7 bases. Trimming took 5 bases from V and 1 from J; bases not matched to a gene: 8. Germline V gene lookup returns CDR1 SGHTA and CDR2 FQGNSA. The CDR3 is 15 residues long. CDR3 DNA: TGTGCCAGCAGCGTAAACCCGGGACAGTCCTACGAGCAGTACTTC. Its translation is CASSVNPGQSYEQYF.

The chain joins TRBV10-3 to TRBJ2-1; D is undetermined. Germline assignment: CDR1 ENHRY and CDR2 SYGVKD. This CDR3 region has 12 residues. Trimming took off 0 bases at V and 6 bases at J, with 3 bases between the two ends. DNA for the CDR3: TGTGCCATCAGTGAGTCTTCCAATGAGCAGTTCTTC. This codes for CAISESSNEQFF.

The chain recombines TRBV11-1 with TRBJ1-5; D is ambiguous. CDR3 length: 13 residues. Germline loops: CDR1 SGHAT, CDR2 FQDESV (reference sequence). Trimming left V 3 bases short and J 3 bases short, with 6 bases between. For the CDR3, the DNA is TGTGCCAGCAGCTTGACCTTCAATCAGCCCCAGCATTTT. It encodes CASSLTFNQPQHF.

V gene TRBV7-2 combines with J gene TRBJ2-3; a weak D match, TRBD2 (5 bases). The CDR3 is made up of 14 amino acids. Trimming stripped 3 bases from V and 4 bases from J, with 11 bases between. The germline gives CDR1 SGHTA, CDR2 FQGNSA. The CDR3 sequence: CASSFLTSSDTQYF. CDR3 sequence (DNA): TGTGCCAGCAGCTTCTTAACTAGTTCAGATACGCAGTATTTT.

V usage is TRBV20-1 and J usage is TRBJ1-1; D call uncertain. The V gene's germline CDR1 is DFQATT and CDR2 SNEGSKA (reference sequence). With 3 bases removed from V and 1 base from J, the gap between germline ends came to 15 bases. This CDR3 has 15 residues. The CDR3 region is CSASSAGLGNTEAFF. CDR3 DNA: TGCAGTGCTAGTAGCGCAGGCCTGGGGAACACTGAAGCTTTCTTT.

The V gene is TRBV2, the J gene TRBJ2-2; the match to TRBD2 covers 13 bases. The CDR3 runs to 15 residues. The germline gives CDR1 SNHLY, CDR2 FYNNEI. The V segment lost 7 bases and the J segment 5 bases; nucleotides outside the gene matches: 4. The CDR3 nucleotides are TGTGCCAGCAAGGTGGGACTAGCGGGAACCGGGGAGCTGTTTTTT. Protein: CASKVGLAGTGELFF.